This is a list of T cell receptor beta chains from one sample in a study of CD8+ T cells in alopecia areata. TCRdb's copy holds only in-frame clones and misses some; the assay was immunoSEQ multiplex PCR. The repertoire has fewer than 100,000 clones, about 58% of them found once; the top ten carry about 14%. The sequences come from CD8+ T cells sorted from blood, collected at week 4, from a patient treated with tofacitinib. The source is a human donor with alopecia areata. The CDR3 runs from the conserved cysteine through the conserved F or W. A D gene is named only where the DNA matches it firmly. Part of the rows lack a size; the others show once, few, many or a class for expanded clones.

J | V | D | size | DNA | CDR3
TRBJ2-1 | TRBV13 | TRBD1 | few | TGTGCCAGCACAGGGGGTACCTACAATGAGCAGTTCTTC | CASTGGTYNEQFF
TRBJ2-5 | TRBV4-1 | NA | NA | TGCGCCAGCAGCCAAATCGGGTACCAAGAGACCCAGTACTTC | CASSQIGYQETQYF
TRBJ1-1 | TRBV5-4 | NA | NA | TGTGCCAGCAGCTTGGTCTCGGGACAAAACACTGAAGCTTTCTTT | CASSLVSGQNTEAFF
TRBJ2-7 | TRBV7-9 | TRBD2 | NA | TGTGCCAGCAGCTTAGAGGTGGGAGGGCCCTACGAGCAGTACTTC | CASSLEVGGPYEQYF
TRBJ2-5 | TRBV4-1 | TRBD1 | NA | TGCGCCAGCAGCCAAGCCGGGACAGGGGCCTGGGTACTCTACTTC | CASSQAGTGAWVLYF
TRBJ1-1 | TRBV5-1 | NA | NA | TGCGCCAGCAGCGCGGAACCCACTGAAGCTTTCTTT | CASSAEPTEAFF
TRBJ2-7 | TRBV7-9 | TRBD1 | NA | TGTGCCAGCACCCAGGACAGGGGTTACGAGCAGTACTTC | CASTQDRGYEQYF
TRBJ2-4 | TRBV7-9 | TRBD1 | NA | TGTGCCAGCAGCTTAGGAGCAGGGGGCGGATTAGCCAAAAACATTCAGTACTTC | CASSLGAGGGLAKNIQYF
TRBJ2-7 | TRBV2 | TRBD1 | NA | TGTGCCAGCGGGACAGGGCCCTACGAGCAGTACTTC | CASGTGPYEQYF
TRBJ2-5 | TRBV7-2 | NA | NA | TGTGCCAGCAGCTTAGATGGGATCCAGTACTTC | CASSLDGIQYF
TRBJ1-4 | TRBV6-6 | TRBD1 | NA | TGTGCCAGCAGTAGACAGGGGACTAATGAAAAACTGTTTTTT | CASSRQGTNEKLFF
TRBJ1-5 | TRBV30 | NA | NA | TGTGCCTGGAGTCTGGGTAATAGCAATCAGCCCCAGCATTTT | CAWSLGNSNQPQHF
TRBJ1-1 | TRBV7-9 | NA | NA | TGTGCCAGCGGGGTGAACACTGAAGCTTTCTTT | CASGVNTEAFF
TRBJ2-2 | TRBV29-1 | NA | NA | TGCAGCGTTGGAACTTTGTGGGCGGACACCGGGGAGCTGTTTTTT | CSVGTLWADTGELFF
TRBJ1-6 | TRBV27 | TRBD1 | NA | TGTGCCAGCAGTTTGTCAGGGGGCCAAGGCTCCTATAATTCACCCCTCCACTTT | CASSLSGGQGSYNSPLHF
TRBJ2-2 | TRBV29-1 | TRBD1 | NA | TGCAGCGCCCCCGGGACAGAAACCACCGGGGAGCTGTTTTTT | CSAPGTETTGELFF
TRBJ2-1 | TRBV28 | NA | few | TGTGCCATCGAGGTCGGACGGACATACGGGGAAGCCTACAATGAGCAGTTCTTC | CAIEVGRTYGEAYNEQFF
TRBJ2-7 | TRBV28 | TRBD2 | many | TGTGCCAGCAGTTTATGGGGGACTAGCCCCGAGCAGTACTTC | CASSLWGTSPEQYF
TRBJ1-1 | TRBV25-1 | NA | few | TGTGCCACTACCCGAGGGGGGAACACTGAAGCTTTCTTT | CATTRGGNTEAFF
TRBJ2-7 | TRBV9 | NA | NA | TGTGCCAGCAGCGTAGATTACGGTATCTCCTACGAGCAGTACTTC | CASSVDYGISYEQYF
TRBJ2-7 | TRBV28 | NA | NA | TGTGCCAGCTCCCTCGGGGCGACCTACGAGCAGTACTTC | CASSLGATYEQYF
TRBJ2-7 | TRBV28 | NA | NA | TGTGCCAGCAGTGGGGCGGGACCCCCCTACGAGCAGTACTTC | CASSGAGPPYEQYF
TRBJ1-3 | TRBV13 | NA | medium-sized | TGTGCCAGCAGCTTAGAGGGAACAGGAAACACCATATATTTT | CASSLEGTGNTIYF
TRBJ2-1 | TRBV7-2 | TRBD1 | NA | TGTGCCAGCAGCATTACAGGGGGCCTCCCCGGGAAGCAGTTCTTC | CASSITGGLPGKQFF
TRBJ1-5 | TRBV19 | NA | few | TGTGCCAGTAGTACCGGCCGACAGGTTTCCCAGCCCCAGCATTTT | CASSTGRQVSQPQHF
TRBJ2-2 | TRBV15 | NA | NA | TGTGCCACCAGCATTGACAGAAAGAACACCGGGGAGCTGTTTTTT | CATSIDRKNTGELFF
TRBJ1-2 | TRBV27 | NA | few | TGTGCCAGCAGTTCCGTGACTTCTTTTGAGGGCTACACCTTC | CASSSVTSFEGYTF
TRBJ2-1 | TRBV2 | TRBD2 | NA | TGTGCCAGCAGTGGAGCGGGAGGGGCCTACAATGAGCAGTTCTTC | CASSGAGGAYNEQFF
TRBJ2-1 | TRBV11-2 | NA | NA | TGTGCCAGCAGCTTAGTTACTATATACAATGAGCAGTTCTTC | CASSLVTIYNEQFF
TRBJ2-4 | TRBV25-1 | NA | NA | TGTGCCAGCAGTGAAGGGGGCGCGGGGAACATTCAGTACTTC | CASSEGGAGNIQYF
TRBJ2-5 | TRBV5-1 | NA | NA | TGCGCCAGCAGCTTGCCCTCGGAAGTACAAGAGACCCAGTACTTC | CASSLPSEVQETQYF
TRBJ2-5 | TRBV4-1 | TRBD2 | NA | TGCGCCAGCAGCCCCGGGGGGGGAGGGATATTAGAGACCCAGTACTTC | CASSPGGGGILETQYF
TRBJ2-3 | TRBV7-9 | NA | NA | TGTGCCAGCAGCCCCCCTAGCACAGATACGCAGTATTTT | CASSPPSTDTQYF
TRBJ2-7 | TRBV19 | NA | once | TGTGCCAGTAGTGTGAGCGGCGGGGACGAGCAGTACTTC | CASSVSGGDEQYF
TRBJ2-2 | TRBV19 | NA | NA | TGTGCCAGTAGTATGGGGCCCGGGGGACCCGGGGAGCTGTTTTTT | CASSMGPGGPGELFF
TRBJ2-5 | TRBV5-6 | NA | NA | TGTGCCAGCAGCTTGGAGCAGTACCAAGAGACCCAGTACTTC | CASSLEQYQETQYF
TRBJ2-4 | TRBV2 | TRBD2 | NA | TGTGCCAGCAGTGAAGGGACTAGCGGGAGTTTTATGGACATTCAGTACTTC | CASSEGTSGSFMDIQYF
TRBJ2-1 | TRBV30 | TRBD2 | NA | TGTGCCTGGAGTGTTGGGGGGGATGAGCAGTTCTTC | CAWSVGGDEQFF
TRBJ2-7 | TRBV27 | TRBD1 | NA | TGTGCCAGCAGCATCGGACAGGGAACCTACGAGCAGTACTTC | CASSIGQGTYEQYF
TRBJ2-2 | TRBV7-9 | TRBD2 | NA | TGTGCCAGCAGCTTCGACGGGGGGAGCGGGAAGAACACCGGGGAGCTGTTTTTT | CASSFDGGSGKNTGELFF
TRBJ2-1 | TRBV7-8 | TRBD2 | NA | TGTGCCAGCAGCTTAGACCCTCCGGGACTAGCGGGAGGGCCGCAGTTCTTC | CASSLDPPGLAGGPQFF
TRBJ2-7 | TRBV29-1 | TRBD1 | NA | TGCAGCGTTAGAACAGGGGAAACCTACGAGCAGTACTTC | CSVRTGETYEQYF
TRBJ2-2 | TRBV7-2 | TRBD1 | NA | TGTGCCAGCAGACTAATAGGCGCCGGGACAGGGCGAACCGGGGAGCTGTTTTTT | CASRLIGAGTGRTGELFF
TRBJ2-5 | TRBV5-1 | TRBD2 | few | TGCGCCAGCAAAGTAGCGGGAGGCAGTGGAGAGACCCAGTACTTC | CASKVAGGSGETQYF
TRBJ2-5 | TRBV7-9 | NA | NA | TGTGCCAGCAGCCAGGAACAGGGTCCGGCGGAGACCCAGTACTTC | CASSQEQGPAETQYF
TRBJ2-5 | TRBV9 | TRBD2 | NA | TGTGCCAGCAGCACAGGACTAGCGGGGGGCCTCCGGGAGACCCAGTACTTC | CASSTGLAGGLRETQYF
TRBJ2-7 | TRBV12-5 | NA | few | TGTGCTAGTGGTTTGTCGTCCTACGAGCAGTACTTC | CASGLSSYEQYF
TRBJ2-7 | TRBV27 | NA | NA | TGTGCCAGCAGCCTTTTAGACAGGAGGAGCTCCTACGAGCAGTACTTC | CASSLLDRRSSYEQYF
TRBJ1-1 | TRBV29-1 | NA | NA | TGCAGCATCGGACAGCCGAACACTGAAGCTTTCTTT | CSIGQPNTEAFF
TRBJ2-1 | TRBV4-1 | TRBD2 | NA | TGCGCCAGCAGCCACGAAGACCTAGCGGGAGTGGCCAATGAGCAGTTCTTC | CASSHEDLAGVANEQFF
TRBJ1-1 | TRBV9 | TRBD1 | once | TGTGCCAGCAGCCCCCAGGGACAGGGGAACACTGAAGCTTTCTTT | CASSPQGQGNTEAFF
TRBJ2-7 | TRBV7-2 | NA | NA | TGTGCCAGCAGGGGATCGGAGTTCGAGCAGTACTTC | CASRGSEFEQYF
TRBJ2-2 | TRBV28 | TRBD2 | NA | TGTGCCAGCAGCCTTGGACTAGCGGGAGACACCGGGGAGCTGTTTTTT | CASSLGLAGDTGELFF
TRBJ2-7 | TRBV25-1 | TRBD2 | NA | TGTGCCAGCAGTGATTTAGCGGGAAGCGGGGGGGGGAAGTACGAGCAGTACTTC | CASSDLAGSGGGKYEQYF
TRBJ1-1 | TRBV7-2 | NA | NA | TGTGCCAGCAGCTTTGGATCCACTGAAGCTTTCTTT | CASSFGSTEAFF
TRBJ2-1 | TRBV7-2 | NA | NA | TGTGCCAGCAGCTATAAAACTTGGGGCAATGAGCAGTTCTTC | CASSYKTWGNEQFF
TRBJ1-1 | TRBV30 | NA | NA | TGTGCCTGGAGCTGGATGAACACTGAAGCTTTCTTT | CAWSWMNTEAFF
TRBJ2-7 | TRBV30 | NA | NA | TGTGCCTGGGCAGCGAACTACGAGCAGTACTTC | CAWAANYEQYF
TRBJ2-5 | TRBV27 | NA | NA | TGTGCCACCCCGCTAGTGACCCAGTACTTC | CATPLVTQYF
TRBJ1-1 | TRBV29-1 | NA | NA | TGCAGCGTTGGGAGGGGGGGAGCTTTCTTT | CSVGRGGAFF